The 7 T cell receptor beta chains presented below share a single source sample, sequenced in a study of PD-L1 blockade in urothelial cancer. The table came from immunoSEQ multiplex PCR; TCRdb's copy has only in-frame clones and leaves some out. The sample carries 56,000 or so clones, about 85% recorded once. Specified time point: pretreatment peripheral blood. Sequences were derived from PBMCs, sampled around atezolizumab (anti-PD-L1) treatment. The source of these receptors is a man aged 65 to 79 with urothelial cancer.

The chain couples TRBV20-1 to TRBJ2-1; D not certain. The germline CDR1 and CDR2 sequences are DFQATT and SNEGSKA (reference sequence). CDR3 size: 11 residues. V gave up 2 bases and J gave up 5 bases, with 4 bases separating them. The CDR3 coding sequence is TGCAGTGCTAGAACTGACAATGAGCAGTTCTTC. Residues: CSARTDNEQFF.

V is TRBV5-4 and J is TRBJ2-2; possibly TRBD2 for D (6 bases). The V end lost 3 bases, the J end lost 4 bases, and 19 bases lay between the germline ends. The CDR3 is 17 residues long. CDR1 and CDR2 from the germline V gene are SGHNT and YYREEE (reference sequence). The CDR3 DNA is TGTGCCAGCAGCTCCATAATGGGGAGGCTGGGCACCGGGGAGCTGTTTTTT. Encoded protein: CASSSIMGRLGTGELFF.

The chain employs TRBV5-4 and TRBJ2-1; 13 positions match TRBD2. The V and J ends lost 4 bases and 4 bases, in that order; junction bases with no gene match: 5. The CDR3 length is 16 residues. Germline assignment: CDR1 SGHNT and CDR2 YYREEE (reference sequence). The CDR3 DNA follows: TGTGCCAGCAGCACCGGACTAGCGGGAGAGTACAATGAGCAGTTCTTC. Translating it yields CASSTGLAGEYNEQFF.

This clone was observed once. The rearrangement uses TRBV19 and TRBJ2-7; 7 nucleotides agree with TRBD2. The CDR3 has 15 residues. After removal of 1 base from V and 2 bases from J, the junction contained 5 bases not matched to a gene. Per the germline V gene, CDR1 is LNHDA and CDR2 is SQIVND (reference sequence). The DNA for the CDR3 is TGTGCCAGTAGTATAGCCCCTAGCGGAGCCTACGAGCAGTACTTC. Encoded protein: CASSIAPSGAYEQYF.

J is TRBJ2-7 and V is TRBV4-1; TRBD1 matches at 10 bases. Germline CDR1 reads MGHRA; CDR2 reads YSYEKL. Trimming removed 1 base from V and 1 base from J; junction bases left unmatched: 4. The CDR3 totals 16 residues. CDR3 in amino acids: CASSQGLGQGSYEQYF. As DNA, the CDR3 is TGCGCCAGCAGCCAAGGTCTGGGACAGGGGTCCTACGAGCAGTACTTC.

This chain uses TRBV27 with TRBJ1-3; 7 bases align to TRBD1. Per the germline V gene, CDR1 is MNHEY and CDR2 is SMNVEV (reference sequence). The CDR3 spans 15 residues. Trimming at V came to 8 bases and at J to 0 bases, leaving 7 bases not matched to a gene. CDR3 sequence (DNA): TGTGCCAGCGCCGACAGGGCGCGCTCTGGAAACACCATATATTTT. Translated, it gives CASADRARSGNTIYF.

The chain employs TRBV11-2 and TRBJ1-2; D uncertain. The germline V and J ends were trimmed by 2 bases and 5 bases, with 9 bases remaining between them. The CDR3 consists of 13 residues. Germline CDR1 is SGHAT and CDR2 is FQNNGV. The CDR3 bases are TGTGCCAGCAGCTTATCCCCTCGGTATGGCTACACCTTC. Translation gives CASSLSPRYGYTF.